The 27 T cell receptor beta chains below come from one sample, sequenced in a study of a mutant IDH1 vaccine in newly diagnosed glioma. Time point of the sample: week 5, during vaccination. The content of each vaccine dose was 300 ug of mutant IDH1 20-mer peptide, and topical imiquimod accompanied it. Method: immunoSEQ multiplex PCR; TCRdb's copy keeps in-frame clones and lacks some. The sample includes roughly 51,000 clones, 75% to 85% of them seen just once. Their cognate antigens are unknown. This sample comprised PBMCs, obtained from a glioma patient whose treatment included an IDH1 peptide vaccine. The receptors were sampled from a man aged 25 to 45 with glioma.

J is TRBJ2-2 and V is TRBV19; 8 bases align to TRBD1. The V gene end was trimmed by 4 bases and the J gene end by 6 bases; junction bases not matched to a gene: 1. The length of the CDR3 is 13 residues. Germline V gene lookup returns CDR1 LNHDA and CDR2 SQIVND (reference sequence). CDR3 DNA: TGTGCCAGTAGTACCAGGGGGCCCGGGGAGCTGTTTTTT. It is translated as CASSTRGPGELFF.

The CDR3 nucleotides read TGTGCCAGCAGCTTTACTTGGGGGACAGGGACCTCCTACAATGAGCAGTTCTTC. The encoded protein is CASSFTWGTGTSYNEQFF. V is TRBV7-6 and J is TRBJ2-1, with 9 bases matching TRBD1. Germline CDR1 reads SGHVS; CDR2 reads FNYEAQ. The CDR3 sequence is 18 residues long. V was clipped by 3 bases and J by 0 bases; unmatched bases: 9.

The CDR3 sequence is CASSYRTSGTYNEQFF. The CDR3 DNA sequence: TGCGCCAGCAGCTACCGGACTAGCGGGACCTACAATGAGCAGTTCTTC. This chain connects TRBV5-1 to TRBJ2-1; 12 bases agree with TRBD2. This CDR3 has 16 amino acids. The V segment lost 3 bases and the J segment 2 bases; nucleotides outside the gene matches: 3. In germline, CDR1 is SGHRS, CDR2 YFSETQ.

The chain uses TRBV5-4 and TRBJ1-2; D call uncertain. V was clipped by 7 bases and J by 3 bases, with 13 bases between them. Germline lookup yields CDR1 SGHNT and CDR2 YYREEE (reference sequence). CDR3 length: 13 residues. The CDR3 sequence: CASRGQPDYGYTF. CDR3 bases: TGTGCCAGCCGCGGGCAGCCCGACTATGGCTACACCTTC.

This chain connects TRBV5-8 to TRBJ1-1, with 8 bases fitting TRBD1. Germline assignment: CDR1 SGHTS and CDR2 YDEGEE. The CDR3 is 12 residues long. Germline trimming cut 1 base from V and 11 bases from J; bases unmatched to any gene: 4. This CDR3 reads CASSLLQGAAFF. CDR3 DNA: TGTGCCAGCAGCTTGTTGCAGGGGGCCGCTTTCTTT.

V and J are TRBV15 and TRBJ2-5, with no clear D. From germline, CDR1 is LNHNV and CDR2 YYDKDF (reference sequence). Between the trimmed V and J ends, which lost 0 bases and 5 bases, there was a span of 13 bases. This CDR3 is built from 15 residues. CDR3 nucleotides: TGTGCCACCAGCAGAGAAACGTACAGTGGCGAGACCCAGTACTTC. It specifies CATSRETYSGETQYF.

The chain has TRBV6-6 and TRBJ1-5; TRBD1 aligns across 7 bases. Germline-derived CDR1 and CDR2 are MNHNY and SVGAGI (reference sequence). With V trimmed by 6 bases and J by 0 bases, 5 bases remained unmatched. The CDR3 totals 15 residues. Written as DNA, the CDR3 is TGTGCCAGCAGGCGGGGACAGAATAGCAATCAGCCCCAGCATTTT. Translated: CASRRGQNSNQPQHF.

This clone has a single count. The chain combines TRBV29-1 with TRBJ2-7; D is unresolved. The CDR3 is 11 residues long. Trimming left V 4 bases short and J 3 bases short, with 7 bases between. Looked up from germline, CDR1 is SQVTM and CDR2 is ANQGSEA. DNA of the CDR3: TGCAGCGTTGCACAGAACTACGAGCAGTACTTC. It translates to CSVAQNYEQYF.

The chain is built from TRBV28 and TRBJ1-6, with 8 positions matching TRBD1. The CDR3 loop spans 14 amino acids. V lost 6 bases and J lost 6; bases outside the gene matches: 4. The germline gives CDR1 MDHEN, CDR2 SYDVKM. The CDR3 sequence: CASRTRGPNSPLHF. CDR3 bases: TGTGCCAGCAGGACCAGGGGGCCTAATTCACCCCTCCACTTT.

The rearrangement uses TRBV27 and TRBJ1-2, with 9 positions matching TRBD1. The CDR3 totals 19 residues. The germline gives CDR1 MNHEY, CDR2 SMNVEV (reference sequence). The J segment lost 7 bases and the V segment lost 3 bases, leaving 21 bases of the junction unmatched. CDR3 residues: CASSFSDRGLPTSRGGYTF. CDR3 nucleotides: TGTGCCAGCAGTTTCTCGGACAGGGGACTCCCCACGAGCCGGGGTGGCTACACCTTC.

The chain carries TRBV18 and TRBJ1-2, with 10 bases fitting TRBD1. CDR1 and CDR2 (germline): KGHSH, LQKENI. Germline trimming cut 5 bases from V and 0 bases from J; bases unmatched to any gene: 3. The CDR3 totals 15 residues. The CDR3 DNA reads TGTGCCAGCTCATCGACAGGGGGCCCTAACTATGGCTACACCTTC. Translating gives CASSSTGGPNYGYTF.

The V and J genes are TRBV10-3 and TRBJ2-7; no reliable D call. The CDR3 is 15 residues long. With 10 bases removed from V and 0 bases from J, the gap between germline ends came to 19 bases. Germline assignment: CDR1 ENHRY and CDR2 SYGVKD. This CDR3 is CATQSPGALSYEQYF. For the CDR3, the DNA is TGTGCCACCCAATCACCAGGTGCCCTCTCCTACGAGCAGTACTTC.

This clone was detected only once. This chain links TRBV5-4 with TRBJ2-1, with D unclear. The CDR3 consists of 16 residues. Germline V CDR1 and CDR2: SGHNT, YYREEE (reference sequence). The V gene lost 0 bases and the J gene lost 6 bases, with 16 bases spanning the gap. The CDR3 protein is CASSLAWGSFSNEQFF. The CDR3 nucleotides are TGTGCCAGCAGCTTGGCCTGGGGAAGTTTTAGCAATGAGCAGTTCTTC.

The chain is built from TRBV6-1 and TRBJ1-5, with D hard to call. Germline V lookup: CDR1 MNHNS, CDR2 SASEGT. There are 15 residues in the CDR3. V lost 1 base and J lost 4, with 11 bases in between. CDR3 in DNA: TGTGCCAGCAGTGAAGGACACCCTCCTAATCAGCCCCAGCATTTT. It is translated as CASSEGHPPNQPQHF.

The V and J genes are TRBV28 and TRBJ2-7, with 9 bases lining up with TRBD2. The CDR3 spans 15 residues. Trimming cost V 3 bases and J 1 base; bases outside gene matches: 4. The germline V gene encodes CDR1 MDHEN and CDR2 SYDVKM. The CDR3 loop is CASSFPAGGSYEQYF. Written as DNA, the CDR3 is TGTGCCAGCAGTTTCCCAGCGGGGGGATCCTACGAGCAGTACTTC.

The CDR3 loop reads CASSLGGLQETQYF. The CDR3 region has the DNA TGTGCCAGCAGCTTAGGGGGCCTCCAAGAGACCCAGTACTTC. The rearrangement links TRBV7-7 to TRBJ2-5; weak D call: TRBD1 (5 bases). Deletions cut 1 base from V and 1 base from J, with 7 bases between. The CDR3 runs to 14 residues. Germline V gives CDR1 SSHAT, CDR2 FNYEAQ (reference sequence).

V usage is TRBV2 and J usage is TRBJ1-1; D may be TRBD1 (6 bases). The CDR3 spans 16 residues. The ends were cut back, 6 bases at V and 2 bases at J, with 19 bases in the middle. In germline, CDR1 is SNHLY, CDR2 FYNNEI. The CDR3 DNA sequence: TGTGCCAGCAGGACGTCGACAACAGGGATCAACACTGAAGCTTTCTTT. Its translation: CASRTSTTGINTEAFF.

This rearrangement joins TRBV5-6 to TRBJ1-4; TRBD1 might be the D (6 bases). CDR3 length: 16 amino acids. Trimming removed 4 bases from V and 6 bases from J, with 19 bases in between. Germline CDR1 and CDR2: SGHDT and YYEEEE. The CDR3 DNA sequence: TGTGCCAGCAGCCTACTCTCGACAGGCGTAGATGAAAAACTGTTTTTT. Translation: CASSLLSTGVDEKLFF.

The chain is built from TRBV29-1 and TRBJ2-2; D unresolved. The V gene lost 7 bases and the J gene lost 5 bases, with 14 bases spanning the gap. CDR1 and CDR2 (germline): SQVTM, ANQGSEA. The CDR3 runs 13 residues. Written as DNA, the CDR3 is TGCAGCGCCCCAAGGTGGCAAACCGGGGAGCTGTTTTTT. Its protein is CSAPRWQTGELFF.

This clone has more than one count but fewer than ten. This chain links TRBV9 with TRBJ1-2, with 7 bases lining up with TRBD1. V lost 5 bases to trimming and J lost 8 bases; unmatched junction nucleotides: 9. This CDR3 has 13 residues. Germline V gives CDR1 SGDLS, CDR2 YYNGEE. CDR3 in DNA: TGTGCCAGCAGGCCAACAGGGGCAAGCGGCTACACCTTC. Its protein is CASRPTGASGYTF.

The chain carries TRBV11-3 and TRBJ2-2; 14 positions match TRBD2. The germline V gene has CDR1 SGHNT and CDR2 YENEEA. The CDR3 length is 17 residues. The ends lost 3 bases at V and 4 bases at J; junction bases unmatched: 4. The CDR3 spells CASSFGLAGGSTGELFF. As DNA, the CDR3 is TGTGCCAGCAGCTTTGGACTAGCGGGGGGAAGCACCGGGGAGCTGTTTTTT. Combining the CDR3 with reference TRBV11-3 and TRBJ2-2 gives the whole variable domain EAGVVQSPRYKIIEKKQPVAFWCNPISGHNTLYWYLQNLGQGPELLIRYENEEAVDDSQLPKDRFSAERLKGVDSTLKIQPAELGDSAVYLCASSFGLAGGSTGELFFGEGSRLTVL.

This sequence joins TRBV6-5 and TRBJ1-1; TRBD1 agrees at 7 bases. The CDR3 contains 15 residues. The germline gives CDR1 MNHEY, CDR2 SVGAGI. After removal of 5 bases from V and 4 bases from J, the junction contained 10 bases not matched to a gene. This chain's CDR3 is CASSRGDRYPTEAFF. CDR3 nucleotide sequence: TGTGCCAGCAGTCGAGGGGACAGATACCCCACTGAAGCTTTCTTT.

This chain uses TRBV30 with TRBJ1-2; D is undetermined. Trimming shortened V by 7 bases and J by 9 bases, and 18 bases separated the two germline ends. The CDR3 is 12 residues long. Germline assignment: CDR1 GTSNPN and CDR2 SVGIG (reference sequence). CDR3 protein: CAFLPAGVSYTF. CDR3 in DNA: TGTGCCTTCCTTCCTGCGGGAGTAAGCTACACCTTC. The full variable domain, completed using reference TRBV30 and TRBJ1-2, is SQTIHQWPATLVQPVGSPLSLECTVEGTSNPNLYWYRQAAGRGLQLLFYSVGIGQISSEVPQNLSASRPQDRQFILSSKKLLLSDSGFYLCAFLPAGVSYTFGSGTRLTVV.

This sequence joins TRBV30 and TRBJ2-7; D is unclear. Germline V lookup: CDR1 GTSNPN, CDR2 SVGIG (reference sequence). Deletions cut 2 bases from V and 9 bases from J, with 14 bases between. CDR3 length: 12 residues. CDR3 sequence: CAWSSPELGQYF. As DNA, the CDR3 is TGTGCCTGGAGTTCCCCTGAGCTAGGGCAGTACTTC.

The chain uses TRBV5-1 and TRBJ2-1, with 7 bases matching TRBD1. Trimming took 4 bases from V and 6 from J; bases not matched to a gene: 7. This CDR3 spans 14 amino acids. Per the germline V gene, CDR1 is SGHRS and CDR2 is YFSETQ. In nucleotides, the CDR3 is TGCGCCAGCAGCCGGGACAGCGCAAGCAATGAGCAGTTCTTC. Translation: CASSRDSASNEQFF. The full variable domain, completed using reference TRBV5-1 and TRBJ2-1, is KAGVTQTPRYLIKTRGQQVTLSCSPISGHRSVSWYQQTPGQGLQFLFEYFSETQRNKGNFPGRFSGRQFSNSRSEMNVSTLELGDSALYLCASSRDSASNEQFFGPGTRLTVL.

The chain is built from TRBV4-1 and TRBJ2-3; D gene uncertain. CDR3 length equals 15 residues. The germline V gene encodes CDR1 MGHRA and CDR2 YSYEKL. The V gene lost 3 bases and the J gene lost 2 bases, with 12 bases spanning the gap. The CDR3 loop reads CASSQTPSFTDTQYF. Here the CDR3 DNA reads TGCGCCAGCAGCCAGACACCGTCCTTCACAGATACGCAGTATTTT.

The V call is TRBV27, the J call TRBJ1-5, with D perhaps TRBD1 (5 bases). The ends were cut back, 5 bases at V and 3 bases at J, with 14 bases in the middle. From germline, CDR1 is MNHEY and CDR2 SMNVEV (reference sequence). The CDR3 runs 15 residues. The CDR3 sequence: CASSPGRGLNQPQHF. CDR3 sequence (DNA): TGTGCCAGCAGTCCGGGGAGGGGTCTCAATCAGCCCCAGCATTTT.